Listed below are T cell receptor beta chains from one sample, sequenced in a study of blood T cell repertoires in COVID-19. The table came from immunoSEQ multiplex PCR; TCRdb's copy has only in-frame clones and leaves some out. There are fewer than 250,000 clones in the sample; 84% occur only once, and 20% lies in the top ten. The sequenced sample consisted of peripheral blood. The origin of the receptors is a human donor in a cohort sampled during active COVID-19. The CDR3 runs from the conserved cysteine through the conserved F or W. Each record gives: clone size, V gene, J gene, D gene, CDR3 protein, CDR3 DNA. A D gene is named only where the DNA matches it firmly. Some rows mark clone size as missing; the rest say once, few, many or name a class of expanded clone.

once	TRBV25-1	TRBJ2-7	.	CASSETATPPYEQYF	TGTGCCAGCAGTGAAACCGCCACACCCCCCTACGAGCAGTACTTC
.	TRBV19	TRBJ2-1	TRBD2	CASSVTSGVYNEQFF	TGTGCCAGTAGTGTGACTAGCGGGGTCTACAATGAGCAGTTCTTC
once	TRBV6-5	TRBJ1-2	.	CASSSPDRIAGYTF	TGTGCCAGCAGTTCACCGGACAGAATTGCTGGCTACACCTTC
.	TRBV28	TRBJ2-7	.	CASSLWTGTGALAGVREQYF	TGTGCCAGCAGTTTATGGACCGGGACAGGGGCTTTAGCGGGAGTTCGCGAGCAGTACTTC
.	TRBV28	TRBJ1-5	TRBD1	CASLTQDRSNQPQHF	TGTGCCAGCTTGACTCAGGACAGGTCAAATCAGCCCCAGCATTTT
once	TRBV3-1/TRBV3-2	TRBJ2-5	.	CASSQGTAGIGETQYF	TGTGCCAGCAGCCAAGGGACCGCAGGGATAGGGGAGACCCAGTACTTC
.	TRBV24-1	TRBJ2-5	.	CATSPAGWETQYF	TGTGCCACCAGTCCGGCGGGTTGGGAGACCCAGTACTTC
.	TRBV7-9	TRBJ2-5	.	CASSLAWAGQETQYF	TGTGCCAGCAGCTTAGCCTGGGCAGGACAAGAGACCCAGTACTTC
few	TRBV5-1	TRBJ2-3	.	CASGLRSEGATDTQYF	TGCGCCAGCGGCTTGAGGTCGGAGGGGGCCACAGATACGCAGTATTTT
.	TRBV6-6	TRBJ1-5	.	CASSYSGVDQPQHF	TGTGCCAGCAGTTATTCAGGGGTCGATCAGCCCCAGCATTTT
.	TRBV19	TRBJ2-7	TRBD2	CASSTQATSAYEQYF	TGTGCCAGTAGTACACAAGCAACTAGCGCCTACGAGCAGTACTTC
.	TRBV28	TRBJ2-1	TRBD2	CASTPAGATFTNEQFF	TGTGCCAGCACTCCAGCGGGGGCTACCTTTACCAATGAGCAGTTCTTC
.	TRBV30	TRBJ2-7	.	CAWSRTVGRRYF	TGTGCCTGGAGCCGGACAGTTGGTAGGCGGTACTTC
.	TRBV6-4	TRBJ2-3	.	CASSDEGDTQYF	TGTGCCAGCAGTGACGAGGGAGATACGCAGTATTTT
once	TRBV2	TRBJ2-1	TRBD2	CASRAGGYEQFF	TGTGCCAGCAGGGCGGGGGGGTATGAGCAGTTCTTC
.	TRBV19	TRBJ1-3	.	CASSPGAGNTIYF	TGTGCCAGTAGTCCCGGAGCTGGAAACACCATATATTTT
few	TRBV12-3/TRBV12-4	TRBJ1-5	.	CASSIRTGQPQHF	TGTGCCAGCAGTATAAGGACGGGGCAGCCCCAGCATTTT
.	TRBV7-9	TRBJ1-2	.	CASSPTTGSPTYGYTF	TGTGCCAGCAGCCCGACCACCGGGTCGCCTACCTATGGCTACACCTTC
once	TRBV10-2	TRBJ1-5	.	CASSLPGQPQHF	TGCGCCAGTTCGTTACCGGGTCAGCCCCAGCATTTT
.	TRBV15	TRBJ1-2	TRBD1	CATSVRTGSGYTF	TGTGCCACCAGCGTTCGGACAGGGTCTGGCTACACCTTC
.	TRBV7-2	TRBJ1-3	.	CASSLDTGSGNTIYF	TGTGCCAGCAGCTTAGACACCGGGTCTGGAAACACCATATATTTT
few	TRBV4-1	TRBJ1-1	TRBD1	CASSLGTGLNTEAFF	TGCGCCAGCAGCCTCGGGACAGGGTTGAACACTGAAGCTTTCTTT
.	TRBV2	TRBJ1-2	.	CASSYTDYGYTF	TGTGCCAGCAGTTATACAGACTATGGCTACACCTTC
few	TRBV5-1	TRBJ2-1	TRBD2	CASSPGLAANEQFF	TGCGCCAGCTCCCCGGGACTAGCTGCGAATGAGCAGTTCTTC
once	TRBV3-1/TRBV3-2	TRBJ2-7	TRBD1	CASSQGVTGTYEQYF	TGTGCCAGCAGCCAAGGAGTGACAGGGACCTACGAGCAGTACTTC
.	TRBV20-1	TRBJ1-1	.	CSASFAEASINTEAFF	TGCAGTGCTAGTTTCGCGGAGGCTTCCATCAACACTGAAGCTTTCTTT
.	TRBV3-1/TRBV3-2	TRBJ1-6	.	CASSQEPGVNSPLHF	TGTGCCAGCAGCCAAGAGCCGGGGGTTAATTCACCCCTCCACTTT
few	TRBV30	TRBJ1-1	.	CAWTKTAMNTEAFF	TGTGCCTGGACAAAGACAGCTATGAACACTGAAGCTTTCTTT
.	TRBV6-5	TRBJ2-2	TRBD1	CASRIRDRGSGELFF	TGTGCCAGCAGGATCCGGGACAGGGGGTCCGGGGAGCTGTTTTTT
.	TRBV4-2	TRBJ2-5	.	CASSQEGTPLKETQYF	TGTGCCAGCAGCCAAGAGGGGACTCCCCTCAAAGAGACCCAGTACTTC
.	TRBV2	TRBJ1-2	.	CASSEQVRGYTF	TGTGCCAGCTCTGAACAGGTGCGTGGCTACACCTTC
.	TRBV12-3/TRBV12-4	TRBJ1-5	.	CASRRSSNQPQHF	TGTGCCAGCAGGCGGTCTTCCAATCAGCCCCAGCATTTT
.	TRBV18	TRBJ1-2	.	CASSPGGDYGYTF	TGTGCCAGCTCACCGGGCGGGGATTATGGCTACACCTTC
.	TRBV10-3	TRBJ2-5	.	CATQGGVETQYF	TGTGCCACACAGGGTGGCGTAGAGACCCAGTACTTC
.	TRBV19	TRBJ1-2	.	CASSIQGFGGYTF	TGTGCCAGTAGTATCCAGGGGTTTGGTGGCTACACCTTC
.	TRBV4-1	TRBJ2-2	.	CASSQESQYDNSNTGELFF	TGCGCCAGCAGCCAAGAGAGTCAGTATGACAACTCAAACACCGGGGAGCTGTTTTTT
.	TRBV7-8	TRBJ1-2	.	CASSLMSKIANYGYTF	TGTGCCAGCAGCTTAATGAGCAAGATAGCTAACTATGGCTACACCTTC
.	TRBV6-5	TRBJ1-6	TRBD1	CASSTRQGAGSPLHF	TGTGCCAGCAGTACCCGACAGGGCGCGGGTTCACCCCTCCACTTT
.	TRBV5-4	TRBJ2-3	TRBD2	CASSRGGGTDTQYF	TGTGCCAGCTCGCGCGGGGGAGGCACAGATACGCAGTATTTT
.	TRBV5-8	TRBJ1-2	.	CASSGRSYYGYTF	TGTGCCAGCAGCGGGAGGTCGTACTATGGCTACACCTTC
few	TRBV6-1	TRBJ2-2	.	CASSEALHPVYTGELFF	TGTGCCAGCAGTGAAGCGCTTCACCCGGTATACACCGGGGAGCTGTTTTTT
.	TRBV3-1/TRBV3-2	TRBJ2-7	.	CASSLSSGLEDEQYF	TGTGCCAGCAGCCTATCTTCAGGACTTGAGGACGAGCAGTACTTC
.	TRBV9	TRBJ1-5	TRBD1	CASSVAGTGAPQHF	TGTGCCAGCAGCGTAGCTGGGACAGGGGCGCCCCAGCATTTT
once	TRBV28	TRBJ2-2	TRBD1	CASSFRDRPTGELFF	TGTGCCAGCAGTTTTCGGGACAGACCCACCGGGGAGCTGTTTTTT